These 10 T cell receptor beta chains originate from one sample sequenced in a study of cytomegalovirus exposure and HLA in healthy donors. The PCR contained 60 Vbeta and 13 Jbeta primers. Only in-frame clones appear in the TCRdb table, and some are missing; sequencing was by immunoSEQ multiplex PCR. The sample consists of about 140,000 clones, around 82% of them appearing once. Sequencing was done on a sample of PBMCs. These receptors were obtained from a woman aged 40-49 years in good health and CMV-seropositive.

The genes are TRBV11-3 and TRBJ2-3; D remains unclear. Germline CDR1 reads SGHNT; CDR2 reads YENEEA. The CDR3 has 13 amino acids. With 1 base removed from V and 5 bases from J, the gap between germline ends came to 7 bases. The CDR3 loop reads CASSLGLGDTQYF. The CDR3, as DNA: TGTGCCAGCAGCTTAGGACTCGGAGATACGCAGTATTTT.

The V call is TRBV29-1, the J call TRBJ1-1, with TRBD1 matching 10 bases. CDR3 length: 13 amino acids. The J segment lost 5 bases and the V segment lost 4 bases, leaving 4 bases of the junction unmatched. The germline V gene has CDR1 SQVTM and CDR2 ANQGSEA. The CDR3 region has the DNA TGCAGCGTTGGCGAGGACAGGGGGACTGAAGCTTTCTTT. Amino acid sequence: CSVGEDRGTEAFF.

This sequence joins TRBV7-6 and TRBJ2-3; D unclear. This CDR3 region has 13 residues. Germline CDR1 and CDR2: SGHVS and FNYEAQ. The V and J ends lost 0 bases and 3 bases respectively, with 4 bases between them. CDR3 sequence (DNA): TGTGCCAGCAGCTTAGCCAGGACAGATACGCAGTATTTT. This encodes CASSLARTDTQYF. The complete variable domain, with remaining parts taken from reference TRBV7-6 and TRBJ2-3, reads GAGVSQSPRYKVTKRGQDVALRCDPISGHVSLYWYRQALGQGPEFLTYFNYEAQQDKSGLPNDRFSAERPEGSISTLTIQRTEQRDSAMYRCASSLARTDTQYFGPGTRLTVL.

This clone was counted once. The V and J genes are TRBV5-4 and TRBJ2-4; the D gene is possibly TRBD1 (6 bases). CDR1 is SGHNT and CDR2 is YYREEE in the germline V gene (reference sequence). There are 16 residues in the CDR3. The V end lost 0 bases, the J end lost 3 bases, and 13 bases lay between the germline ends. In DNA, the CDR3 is TGTGCCAGCAGCTTGGAGCAGGGGCTTGGCAAAAACATTCAGTACTTC. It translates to CASSLEQGLGKNIQYF. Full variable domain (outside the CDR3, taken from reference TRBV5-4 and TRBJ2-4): ETGVTQSPTHLIKTRGQQVTLRCSSQSGHNTVSWYQQALGQGPQFIFQYYREEENGRGNFPPRFSGLQFPNYSSELNVNALELDDSALYLCASSLEQGLGKNIQYFGAGTRLSVL.

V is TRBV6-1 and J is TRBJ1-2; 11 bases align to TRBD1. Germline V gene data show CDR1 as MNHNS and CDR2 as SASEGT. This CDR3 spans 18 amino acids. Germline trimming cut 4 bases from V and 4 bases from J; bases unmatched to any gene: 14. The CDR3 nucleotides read TGTGCCAGCAGTGGGCGGGGACAGGGGGAATGGGGGACCTATGGCTACACCTTC. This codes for CASSGRGQGEWGTYGYTF.

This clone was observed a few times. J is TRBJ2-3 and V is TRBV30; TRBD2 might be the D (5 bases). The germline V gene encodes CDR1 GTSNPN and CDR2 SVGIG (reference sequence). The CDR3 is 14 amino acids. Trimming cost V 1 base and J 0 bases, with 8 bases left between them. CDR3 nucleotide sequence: TGTGCCTGGAGTGAGGGAGTCAGCACAGATACGCAGTATTTT. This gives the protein CAWSEGVSTDTQYF.

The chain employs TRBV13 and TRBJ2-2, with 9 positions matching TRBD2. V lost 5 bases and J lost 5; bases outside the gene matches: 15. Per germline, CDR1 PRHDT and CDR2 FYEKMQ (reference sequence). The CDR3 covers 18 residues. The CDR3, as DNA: TGTGCCAGCAGCCCCCCGGGGAGGCTAGCGGGATGGACCGGGGAGCTGTTTTTT. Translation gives CASSPPGRLAGWTGELFF.

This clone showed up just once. CDR3 protein: CATSRPGSRKVDEQFF. Here the CDR3 DNA reads TGTGCCACCAGCAGACCCGGGAGCCGAAAAGTGGATGAGCAGTTCTTC. The V and J genes are TRBV15 and TRBJ2-1; D perhaps matches TRBD2 (6 bases). Germline V gene lookup returns CDR1 LNHNV and CDR2 YYDKDF (reference sequence). V dropped 2 bases and J dropped 8 bases, with 19 bases sitting between them. CDR3 length: 16 residues.

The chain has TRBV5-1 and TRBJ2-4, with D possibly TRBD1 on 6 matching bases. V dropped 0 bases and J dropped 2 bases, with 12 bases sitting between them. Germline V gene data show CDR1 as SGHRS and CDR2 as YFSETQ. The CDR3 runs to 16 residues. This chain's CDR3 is CASSLDTGLSKNIQYF. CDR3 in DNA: TGCGCCAGCAGCTTGGATACAGGGTTGTCCAAAAACATTCAGTACTTC.

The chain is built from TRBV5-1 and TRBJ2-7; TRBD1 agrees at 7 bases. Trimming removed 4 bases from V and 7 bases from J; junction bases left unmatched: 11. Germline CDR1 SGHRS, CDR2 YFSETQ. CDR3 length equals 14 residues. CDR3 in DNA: TGCGCCAGCAGCCCACGTCCTACGACAGGGGAGCAGTACTTC. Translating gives CASSPRPTTGEQYF.